This T cell receptor (beta chain) was sequenced during a study of blood T cell repertoires in COVID-19. Background on the study: PBMCs, B-cell-depleted T cells, or T cells provided the cDNA or gDNA that made up the material.

Participants, about 18 to 89 years old, spanned more than 20 US areas. Per the authors' pipeline: From reference gene primer amplification, estimates of nucleated cell counts were derived. Repertoires were generated with immunoSEQ multiplex PCR, while TCRdb's copy carries only in-frame clones and drops some. V and J calls and clone size come straight from that table; D and trimming were deduced from the DNA. The table includes hundreds of thousands of clones, nearly 90% detected once. Germline-derived CDR1 and CDR2 are SEHNR and FQNEAQ (reference sequence). V lost 4 bases and J lost 5, with 12 bases in between. The CDR3 extends over 14 amino acids.

This chain connects TRBV7-9 to TRBJ1-5; maybe TRBD1 (5 bases). The sequence was obtained from a woman in her late teens or twenties with acute COVID-19. Material for sequencing was PBMCs or T cells enriched from blood (not recorded which). The CDR3 loop reads CASSSTGDDQPQHF. The DNA for the CDR3 is TGTGCCAGCAGCTCCACGGGGGACGATCAGCCCCAGCATTTT.